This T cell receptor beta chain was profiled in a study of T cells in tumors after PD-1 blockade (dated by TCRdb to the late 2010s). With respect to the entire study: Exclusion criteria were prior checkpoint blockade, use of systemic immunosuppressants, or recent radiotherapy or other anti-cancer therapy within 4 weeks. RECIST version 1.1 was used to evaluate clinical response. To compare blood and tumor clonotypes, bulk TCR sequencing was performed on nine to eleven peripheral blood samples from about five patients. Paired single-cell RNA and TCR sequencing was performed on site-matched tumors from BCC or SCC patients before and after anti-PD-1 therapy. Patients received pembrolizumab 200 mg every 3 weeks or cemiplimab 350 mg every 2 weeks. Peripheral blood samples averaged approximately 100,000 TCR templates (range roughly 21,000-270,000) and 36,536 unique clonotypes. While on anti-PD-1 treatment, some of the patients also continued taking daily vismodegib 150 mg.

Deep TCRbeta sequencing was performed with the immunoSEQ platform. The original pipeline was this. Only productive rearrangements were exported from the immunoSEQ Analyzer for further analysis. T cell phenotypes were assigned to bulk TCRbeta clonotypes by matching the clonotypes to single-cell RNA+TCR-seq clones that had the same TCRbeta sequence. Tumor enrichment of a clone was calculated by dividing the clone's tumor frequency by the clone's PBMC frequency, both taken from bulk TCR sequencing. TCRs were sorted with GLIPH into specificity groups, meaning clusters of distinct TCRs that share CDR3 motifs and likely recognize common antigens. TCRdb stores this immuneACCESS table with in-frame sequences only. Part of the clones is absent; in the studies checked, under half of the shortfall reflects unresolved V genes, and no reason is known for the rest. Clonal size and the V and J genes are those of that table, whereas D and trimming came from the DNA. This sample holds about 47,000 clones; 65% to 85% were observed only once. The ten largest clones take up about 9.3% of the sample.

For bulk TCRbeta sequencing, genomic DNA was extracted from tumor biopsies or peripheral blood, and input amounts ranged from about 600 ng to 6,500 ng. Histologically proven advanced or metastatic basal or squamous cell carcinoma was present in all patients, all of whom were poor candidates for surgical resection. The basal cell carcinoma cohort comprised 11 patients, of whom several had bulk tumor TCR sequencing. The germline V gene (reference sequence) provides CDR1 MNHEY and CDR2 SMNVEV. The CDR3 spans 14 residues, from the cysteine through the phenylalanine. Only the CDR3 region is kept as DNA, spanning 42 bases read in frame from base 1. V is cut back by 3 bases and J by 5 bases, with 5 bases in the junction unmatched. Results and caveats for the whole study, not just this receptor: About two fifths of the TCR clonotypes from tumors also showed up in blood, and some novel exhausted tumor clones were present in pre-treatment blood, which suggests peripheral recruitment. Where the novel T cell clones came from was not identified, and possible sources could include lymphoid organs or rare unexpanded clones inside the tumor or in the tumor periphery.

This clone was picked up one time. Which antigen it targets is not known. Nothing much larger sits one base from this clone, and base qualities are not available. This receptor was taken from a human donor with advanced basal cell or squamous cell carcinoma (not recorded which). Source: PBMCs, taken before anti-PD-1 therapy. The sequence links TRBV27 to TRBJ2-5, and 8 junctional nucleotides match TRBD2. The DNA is TGTGCCAGCAGTTTTTTCGCTAGCGGGGAGACCCAGTACTTC. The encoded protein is CASSFFASGETQYF.